Listed below are T cell receptor beta chains from one sample, sequenced in a study of cytomegalovirus exposure and HLA in healthy donors. Profiled with immunoSEQ multiplex PCR; TCRdb holds only in-frame clones, not every one. The profile covers about 360,000 clones, with roughly 89% appearing a single time and over 0.75% taken by the ten largest. The material sequenced was PBMCs. The receptors stem from a young woman in good health and CMV-seronegative. The CDR3 runs from the conserved cysteine through the conserved F or W. A D gene is named only where the DNA matches it firmly. Clone sizes are given selectively: once, few, many, or a class where the clone is expanded.

D gene,J gene,clone size,V gene,CDR3 DNA,CDR3 protein
NA,TRBJ2-7,NA,TRBV12-2,TGTGCAAGTCGCCCATTGTACGGGGGCTCCTACGAGCAGTACTTC,CASRPLYGGSYEQYF
NA,TRBJ2-7,NA,TRBV6-5,TGTGCCAGCAACAGGCAACGGGCCTACGAGCAGTACTTC,CASNRQRAYEQYF
NA,TRBJ1-5,once,TRBV15,TGTGCCACCAGCAGAGATGGGGCCAGGGTACAGCCCCAGCATTTT,CATSRDGARVQPQHF
TRBD1,TRBJ2-5,NA,TRBV28,TGTGCCAGCAGTTCTCGACAGGGGATGGAGACCCAGTACTTC,CASSSRQGMETQYF
TRBD1,TRBJ1-2,NA,TRBV4-1,TGCGCCAGCAGCTCCGGGACAGGGTCGACCCTCGGCTATGGCTACACCTTC,CASSSGTGSTLGYGYTF
NA,TRBJ2-3,NA,TRBV19,TGTGCCAGTAGTATAGATCTTAGCTGGGAGTCAACAGATACGCAGTATTTT,CASSIDLSWESTDTQYF
TRBD2,TRBJ2-2,NA,TRBV7-9,TGTGCCAGCAGCTCCTCCGGGACTAGCGGTCCACGAAGGCCCGGGGAGCTGTTTTTT,CASSSSGTSGPRRPGELFF
TRBD1,TRBJ2-7,few,TRBV7-9,TGTGCCAGCAGCTTCGGGACAGGGTACTACGAGCAGTACTTC,CASSFGTGYYEQYF
TRBD2,TRBJ2-3,NA,TRBV7-3,TGTGCCAGCAGCCCTGGACTAGCGGTTAGCACAGATACGCAGTATTTT,CASSPGLAVSTDTQYF
NA,TRBJ1-1,NA,TRBV28,TGTGCCAGCAGTTCAATCCGACAGCCAAACACTGAAGCTTTCTTT,CASSSIRQPNTEAFF
TRBD1,TRBJ2-1,NA,TRBV30,TGTGCCAGGAGGCGGACAGGGGCTTTTGAGCAGTTCTTC,CARRRTGAFEQFF
TRBD1,TRBJ2-5,NA,TRBV27,TGTGCCAGCAGTTTACGATGGACAGGGACGGGCGGGCGCCAAGAGACCCAGTACTTC,CASSLRWTGTGGRQETQYF
NA,TRBJ2-2,few,TRBV6-6,TGTGCCAGCAGTTACTCGAGAGGGTGGGACACCGGGGAGCTGTTTTTT,CASSYSRGWDTGELFF
TRBD2,TRBJ2-5,NA,TRBV11-1,TGTGCCAGCAGCCGTGGACTAGCGGGGGGCGGAGAGACCCAGTACTTC,CASSRGLAGGGETQYF
NA,TRBJ2-2,NA,TRBV27,TGTGCCAGCAGTTGGCAGGGGTGGACCGGGGAGCTGTTTTTT,CASSWQGWTGELFF
NA,TRBJ1-1,NA,TRBV4-1,TGCGCCAGCAGCGGACAGCGGGGCACTGAAGCTTTCTTT,CASSGQRGTEAFF
NA,TRBJ1-1,NA,TRBV6-4,TGTGCCAGCAGTCAACAGAGGAACACTGAAGCTTTCTTT,CASSQQRNTEAFF
NA,TRBJ2-6,NA,TRBV5-1,TGCGCCAGCAGCCCGAGACTGCTCTCTGGGGCCAACGTCCTGACTTTC,CASSPRLLSGANVLTF
NA,TRBJ1-6,few,TRBV7-8,TGTGCCAGCAGCTTGGCTAGCTCCTATAATTCACCCCTCCACTTT,CASSLASSYNSPLHF
NA,TRBJ2-3,NA,TRBV4-1,TGCGCCAGCAGCCAAGATTTACTAGCCGGCACAGATACGCAGTATTTT,CASSQDLLAGTDTQYF
NA,TRBJ2-7,NA,TRBV6-5,TGTGCCAGCAGTCCCTACAGGGTTCATACCTACGAGCAGTACTTC,CASSPYRVHTYEQYF
NA,TRBJ1-6,NA,TRBV28,TGTGCCAGCACACCGAACGGCGGCAATTCACCCCTCCACTTT,CASTPNGGNSPLHF
TRBD2,TRBJ2-5,NA,TRBV4-1,TGCGCCAGCAGCCAACCCCAGCGGGGGGGCTTCGGGAAGACCCAGTACTTC,CASSQPQRGGFGKTQYF
TRBD1,TRBJ2-7,once,TRBV27,TGTGCCAGCAGAGGTTATGAATTTAGACAGGGCCGAGGCGACTACGAGCAGTACTTC,CASRGYEFRQGRGDYEQYF
TRBD2,TRBJ2-2,NA,TRBV27,TGTGCCAGCAGTACGCGGACTAGCGGAAACACCGGGGAGCTGTTTTTT,CASSTRTSGNTGELFF
NA,TRBJ2-7,few,TRBV28,TGTGCCAGCAGTTCCATACAGAGGAGGACCTACGAGCAGTACTTC,CASSSIQRRTYEQYF
NA,TRBJ2-7,NA,TRBV19,TGTGCCAGTTCCCGGCAGGGGAGGGATTACGAGCAGTACTTC,CASSRQGRDYEQYF
TRBD2,TRBJ2-7,NA,TRBV5-1,TGCGCCAGCAGCTCCTTAGCGGGAGGGTCCTACGAGCAGTACTTC,CASSSLAGGSYEQYF
NA,TRBJ1-1,NA,TRBV30,TGTGCCTGGAGTGTAGTTCAGGGCAGGGACACTGAAGCTTTCTTT,CAWSVVQGRDTEAFF
TRBD2,TRBJ2-1,NA,TRBV5-1,TGCGCCAGCAGCCCCACGTCGGGACTAGCGGGTTACAATGAGCAGTTCTTC,CASSPTSGLAGYNEQFF
NA,TRBJ1-1,few,TRBV2,TGTGCCACAGGGATGACTGAAGCTTTCTTT,CATGMTEAFF
TRBD1,TRBJ2-7,NA,TRBV19,TGTGCCAGTAGTCTCCAGGGGGCCTACGAGCAGTACTTC,CASSLQGAYEQYF
TRBD2,TRBJ2-1,few,TRBV10-1,TGCGCCAGCAGTCGGACTAGGAACGTCGATGAGCAGTTCTTC,CASSRTRNVDEQFF
TRBD2,TRBJ2-3,NA,TRBV11-2,TGTGCCAGCAGCTTATTCCTAGCGGGGCCCACAGATACGCAGTATTTT,CASSLFLAGPTDTQYF
NA,TRBJ1-1,NA,TRBV10-2,TGCGCCAGCACGAGCGGGGAGGTTATGAACACTGAAGCTTTCTTT,CASTSGEVMNTEAFF
NA,TRBJ1-2,NA,TRBV5-1,TGCGCCAGCAGCTTGGAGGAGGGACACTATGGCTACACCTTC,CASSLEEGHYGYTF
NA,TRBJ2-3,NA,TRBV28,TGTGCCAGCACCGACCTGGGCGCCCCGGTTGAAGATACGCAGTATTTT,CASTDLGAPVEDTQYF
NA,TRBJ1-1,NA,TRBV30,TGTGCCTGGAAGGGCCTGAGGGTAGAGAACACTGAAGCTTTCTTT,CAWKGLRVENTEAFF
NA,TRBJ2-3,NA,TRBV18,TGTGCCAGCTCACCCACGGGGGGCTACACAGATACGCAGTATTTT,CASSPTGGYTDTQYF
NA,TRBJ1-5,few,TRBV18,TGTGCCAGCTCACCAGCGAATCAGCCCCAGCATTTT,CASSPANQPQHF
TRBD2,TRBJ2-1,NA,TRBV7-3,TGTGCCAGCAGCTTAACGGTTCCAGCGGGAGAGGGTGAGCAGTTCTTC,CASSLTVPAGEGEQFF
NA,TRBJ1-5,few,TRBV30,TGTGCCTGGAGCCCAAACCAGGGAAATCAGCCCCAGCATTTT,CAWSPNQGNQPQHF
NA,TRBJ1-6,once,TRBV13,TGTGCCAGCAGCTTAAATTCCGGGGAACCCCTCCACTTT,CASSLNSGEPLHF
NA,TRBJ2-7,NA,TRBV18,TGTGCCAGCTCACCACCGGGCAGAGTTACCCCCTACGAGCAGTACTTC,CASSPPGRVTPYEQYF
NA,TRBJ1-2,NA,TRBV7-7,TGTGCCAGCAGCGTAGAGACAGTCCTCGACCCTAACTATGGCTACACCTTC,CASSVETVLDPNYGYTF
NA,TRBJ1-1,NA,TRBV6-1,TGTGCCAGCTGCGGCAGGGTGGGGACTGAAGCTTTCTTT,CASCGRVGTEAFF
NA,TRBJ1-3,NA,TRBV2,TGTGCCAGCGAGCGTCGTCAGGGTGGAAACACCATATATTTT,CASERRQGGNTIYF
NA,TRBJ1-6,NA,TRBV28,TGTGCCAGCAGTGCTACCGGGACAATGGGTTCACCCCTCCACTTT,CASSATGTMGSPLHF
NA,TRBJ1-1,NA,TRBV7-8,TGTGCCAGCAGCTTAATCCGGGAAAGGAGGAACACTGAAGCTTTCTTT,CASSLIRERRNTEAFF
TRBD2,TRBJ2-1,NA,TRBV18,TGTGCCAGCTCACCGCTCGGGACTAGCGTTACCAATGAGCAGTTCTTC,CASSPLGTSVTNEQFF
NA,TRBJ2-3,NA,TRBV30,TGTGCTACGACGGCTAGCGCAAGCACAGATACGCAGTATTTT,CATTASASTDTQYF
NA,TRBJ1-6,NA,TRBV11-2,TGTGCCAGCAGCTTAGTTTACAGATCCTATAATTCACCCCTCCACTTT,CASSLVYRSYNSPLHF
NA,TRBJ2-7,NA,TRBV5-5,TGTGCCAGCAGCTTTACAGCCTCCTACGAGCAGTACTTC,CASSFTASYEQYF
TRBD1,TRBJ2-3,NA,TRBV28,TGTGCCAGCAGTACGGACAGGGTCACAGATACGCAGTATTTT,CASSTDRVTDTQYF
NA,TRBJ1-5,NA,TRBV25-1,TGTGCCAGCAGTAAGGGGGGCAATCAGCCCCAGCATTTT,CASSKGGNQPQHF
NA,TRBJ2-2,NA,TRBV7-9,TGTGCCAGCCTGGGAGACACCGGGGAGCTGTTTTTT,CASLGDTGELFF
NA,TRBJ1-1,NA,TRBV5-1,TGCGCCAGCAGCTCACTCCCCGAGAACACTGAAGCTTTCTTT,CASSSLPENTEAFF
NA,TRBJ1-1,NA,TRBV7-9,TGTGCCAGCGGTAGGGGCACTGAAGCTTTCTTT,CASGRGTEAFF
TRBD1,TRBJ1-3,NA,TRBV14,TGTGCCAGCAGCCTTTACAGGGGAAGAGGAAACACCATATATTTT,CASSLYRGRGNTIYF
TRBD1,TRBJ2-1,NA,TRBV6-5,TGTGCCAGCAGTTTCCGGGACAGTTCCTACAATGAGCAGTTCTTC,CASSFRDSSYNEQFF